The following is a TCR beta chain sequence with its context. Its matching antigen is unknown. The entry originates in a study of T cell responses to AZD1222 COVID-19 vaccine. Study context: The analysis combined second doses at about 4 or about 12 weeks.

Findings and caveats of the study: White British donors predominated, females outnumbered males, and clonal diversity was possibly underestimated.

Libraries were prepared by immunoSEQ multiplex PCR; TCRdb keeps only in-frame clonotypes and omits some of them. The table shows 87,000 or so clones, with around 90% occurring only once. Germline V gives CDR1 DFQATT, CDR2 SNEGSKA (reference sequence). The CDR3 contains 15 residues. Losses at the gene ends were 3 bases for V and 3 bases for J; bases not matched to a gene: 9. This clonotype was sampled from an adult in good health. The chain joins TRBV20-1 to TRBJ2-5; TRBD2 agrees at 8 bases. This material consisted of peripheral blood, taken on day 0 of AZD1222 vaccination. Here the CDR3 DNA reads TGCAGTGCTAGTCTTCGGGGGGGCCTTGAAGAGACCCAGTACTTC. Protein product: CSASLRGGLEETQYF.